One T cell receptor (beta chain) is described in this entry. Antigen unknown. This sample was taken from a study of Graves' ophthalmopathy and Graves' hyperthyroidism. About the research overall: Peripheral blood samples were taken at initial diagnosis, before any treatment.

Transcripts of RNA were the source for amplifying TCR beta CDR3 regions. HTBI primers primed a first-round RT-PCR, and a second-round multiplex PCR followed. TCRdb called the multiplex PCR reads again in MiXCR, with one record for every CDR3 protein. The sample has about 700,000 distinct CDR3 sequences, 40% seen once; the top ten hold about 40%. It was from more than 9 ml of fresh peripheral blood that the PBMCs came. This CDR3 is built from 14 residues. V trimming: 4 bases; J trimming: 4 bases; junction bases outside the gene matches: 6. CDR1 and CDR2 (germline): SGDLS, YYNGEE. General study points: The model flagged ophthalmopathy progression at roughly 71% sensitivity and 72% to 85% specificity. Blood also harbored most expanded thyroid clonotypes above 0.001 frequency.

The source is an adult man with Graves' ophthalmopathy. This chain links TRBV9 with TRBJ2-7, with 9 bases aligning to TRBD2. The sample taken for sequencing was peripheral blood. The CDR3 nucleotides are TGTGCCAGCAGCTCCGAAGCGGGAGGTTACGAGCAGTACTTC. This translates into CASSSEAGGYEQYF.